The 11 T cell receptor beta chains in this list originate from one sample, sequenced in a study of blood T cell repertoires in COVID-19. Libraries were prepared by immunoSEQ multiplex PCR; TCRdb keeps only in-frame clonotypes and omits some of them. The sample consists of roughly 220,000 clones, approximately 83% of them appearing once. The sequencing sample was made of peripheral blood. These receptors came from a woman aged 25 to 39 who had recovered from COVID-19.

The genes are TRBV30 and TRBJ2-3; 9 bases line up with TRBD1. Germline CDR1 and CDR2: GTSNPN and SVGIG (reference sequence). The CDR3 is made up of 14 amino acids. V was pared by 2 bases and J by 2 bases, with 2 bases of the junction left unmatched. CDR3 residues: CAWSTGGLTDTQYF. The CDR3 nucleotides are TGTGCCTGGAGTACAGGGGGCCTCACAGATACGCAGTATTTT.

The CDR3 loop is CASSGVRGRGDTQYF. CDR3 sequence (DNA): TGTGCCAGCAGCGGGGTCAGGGGGCGAGGTGATACGCAGTATTTT. The chain has TRBV7-9 and TRBJ2-3, with 8 bases fitting TRBD1. Germline loops: CDR1 SEHNR, CDR2 FQNEAQ (reference sequence). The CDR3 contains 15 residues. Losses at the gene ends were 5 bases for V and 6 bases for J; bases not matched to a gene: 10. The whole variable domain, remainder taken from reference TRBV7-9 and TRBJ2-3, is DTGVSQNPRHKITKRGQNVTFRCDPISEHNRLYWYRQTLGQGPEFLTYFQNEAQLEKSRLLSDRFSAERPKGSFSTLEIQRTEQGDSAMYLCASSGVRGRGDTQYFGPGTRLTVL.

This sequence joins TRBV5-1 and TRBJ1-6; D gene unclear. This CDR3 spans 16 amino acids. Trimming pared 1 base from V and 7 bases from J, leaving 15 bases between. Germline-derived CDR1 and CDR2 are SGHRS and YFSETQ. CDR3 nucleotides: TGCGCCAGCAGCTTGAGACATGTACGGGGAAATTCACCCCTCCACTTT. Translated, it gives CASSLRHVRGNSPLHF. Full variable domain (missing parts from reference TRBV5-1 and TRBJ1-6): KAGVTQTPRYLIKTRGQQVTLSCSPISGHRSVSWYQQTPGQGLQFLFEYFSETQRNKGNFPGRFSGRQFSNSRSEMNVSTLELGDSALYLCASSLRHVRGNSPLHFGNGTRLTVT.

V and J are TRBV9 and TRBJ1-3, with TRBD1 matching 8 bases. The CDR3 loop spans 15 amino acids. V lost 3 bases to trimming and J lost 4 bases; unmatched junction nucleotides: 6. Germline V gene lookup returns CDR1 SGDLS and CDR2 YYNGEE. This CDR3 is CASSDRQGTGNTIYF. In nucleotides, the CDR3 is TGTGCCAGCAGCGACCGACAGGGGACGGGAAACACCATATATTTT.

V is TRBV6-5 and J is TRBJ2-2, with 10 bases matching TRBD1. The CDR3 contains 14 residues. The germline V gene has CDR1 MNHEY and CDR2 SVGAGI. With 5 bases clipped from V and 6 bases from J, the junction kept 3 bases outside the gene matches. CDR3 loop: CASSKGQGSGELFF. The DNA of the CDR3 is TGTGCCAGCAGTAAGGGACAGGGGTCCGGGGAGCTGTTTTTT.

This clone was seen only once. The rearrangement joins TRBV6-5 to TRBJ1-1; 7 bases are a match to TRBD1. Germline CDR1 and CDR2: MNHEY and SVGAGI. V shed 6 bases, J shed 4 bases, and the junction held 8 bases outside the gene matches. CDR3 length: 14 amino acids. The CDR3 loop is CASRIDRVSTEAFF. The CDR3 region has the DNA TGTGCCAGCAGAATAGACAGGGTCTCCACTGAAGCTTTCTTT.

This rearrangement joins TRBV6-5 to TRBJ1-1, with a possible D match to TRBD1 (5 bases). CDR3 length equals 14 residues. The germline CDR1 and CDR2 sequences are MNHEY and SVGAGI. V lost 0 bases to trimming and J lost 3 bases, with 8 bases between them. The CDR3 DNA sequence: TGTGCCAGCAGTTACTCCCCGGGGGACACTGAAGCTTTCTTT. It codes for CASSYSPGDTEAFF.

This clone was observed a handful of times. This chain uses TRBV30 with TRBJ2-3; TRBD2 matches 12 bases. Losses at the gene ends were 1 base for V and 5 bases for J; bases not matched to a gene: 4. The CDR3 spans 15 residues. Germline V gene data show CDR1 as GTSNPN and CDR2 as SVGIG (reference sequence). The CDR3 nucleotides are TGTGCCTGGAGTGGACTAGCGGGAGTCGGAGATACGCAGTATTTT. It is translated as CAWSGLAGVGDTQYF.

The CDR3 DNA is TGTGCCAGCAGCTTTCCAGGGCAGGGCTCCCAAGAGACCCAGTACTTC. Protein sequence: CASSFPGQGSQETQYF. The chain joins TRBV5-6 to TRBJ2-5; the D gene is possibly TRBD1 (5 bases). The germline V gene has CDR1 SGHDT and CDR2 YYEEEE. The CDR3 length is 16 residues. Trimming left V 2 bases short and J 1 base short, with 15 bases between.

The rearrangement links TRBV28 to TRBJ2-4; 10 nucleotides align to TRBD1. The CDR3 contains 16 residues. V lost 4 bases and J lost 1; bases outside the gene matches: 4. Germline lookup yields CDR1 MDHEN and CDR2 SYDVKM. This chain's CDR3 is CASSSGQGGAKNIQYF. The CDR3 DNA reads as TGTGCCAGCAGTTCCGGACAGGGGGGGGCCAAAAACATTCAGTACTTC. Variable domain in full (rest from reference TRBV28 and TRBJ2-4): DVKVTQSSRYLVKRTGEKVFLECVQDMDHENMFWYRQDPGLGLRLIYFSYDVKMKEKGDIPEGYSVSREKKERFSLILESASTNQTSMYLCASSSGQGGAKNIQYFGAGTRLSVL.

J is TRBJ2-3 and V is TRBV5-1; 8 bases align to TRBD1. CDR3 length equals 14 residues. The V segment lost 3 bases and the J segment 6 bases; nucleotides outside the gene matches: 6. In germline, CDR1 is SGHRS, CDR2 YFSETQ. The CDR3 spells CASSSTGDSDTQYF. CDR3 sequence (DNA): TGCGCCAGCAGCTCGACAGGGGATAGCGATACGCAGTATTTT.